Shown below are 18 T cell receptor beta chains from a single sample sequenced in a study of tissue T cells after allogeneic stem cell transplantation. Clones were sequenced by immunoSEQ multiplex PCR, and TCRdb holds only the in-frame ones, with some missing. The sample lists some 19,000 clones, 60% to 80% seen once, with 0.41% in the top ten. Sequencing was performed on blood. These TCRs come from a female BALB/c mouse in good health. This strain's MHC haplotype is H2-d.

Worth noting for this clone: Mouse gene names and germline throughout. The CDR3 end falls 1 residue outside the read, so it is completed with the germline J gene. The gene calls are TRBV31 and TRBJ1-1, with D unclear. Trimming removed 0 bases at V and 4 bases at J, with 12 bases between. This CDR3 is built from 14 residues. Germline V gene sequence: CDR1 GKSSPN, CDR2 SITVG. The CDR3 sequence is CAWSLRGRLTEVFF. The CDR3 DNA, read in part, is TGTGCCTGGAGTCTAAGAGGGAGGCTCACAGAAGTCTTC.

Points on this clone: Gene names are the mouse ones. The CDR3 end is not reached by the read, which stops 1 residue before it; the germline J gene fills it in. This chain links TRBV2 with TRBJ2-4, with unresolved D. The germline V and J ends were trimmed by 3 bases and 3 bases, with 4 bases remaining between them. Germline V lookup: CDR1 LGHNA, CDR2 YSYQKL. The CDR3 consists of 12 residues. The CDR3 loop reads CASSQTQNTLYF. Partial CDR3 DNA: TGTGCCAGCAGCCAGACACAAAACACCTTGTAC. Filled out from reference TRBV2 and TRBJ2-4, the complete variable domain reads DPKIIQKPKYLVAVTGSEKILICEQYLGHNAMYWYRQSAKKPLEFMFSYSYQKLMDNQTASSRFQPQSSKKNHLDLQITALKPDDSATYFCASSQTQNTLYFGAGTRLSVL.

This clone was recorded a few times. The genes are named according to mouse. Read data end 1 residue before the CDR3 end; the end is taken from the germline J gene. The chain has TRBV31 and TRBJ2-7; 12 bases align to TRBD2. Trimming took 7 bases from V and 6 from J; bases not matched to a gene: 7. This CDR3 is built from 13 residues. Germline lookup yields CDR1 GKSSPN and CDR2 SITVG. CDR3 amino acids: CASTGGARSEQYF. Partial CDR3 DNA: TGTGCCTCGACTGGGGGGGCGCGCAGTGAACAGTAC.

This clone was seen more than once but under ten times. The gene symbols are mouse symbols. Read sequence stops 1 residue before the CDR3 end, and the germline J gene provides the missing end. The chain recombines TRBV1 with TRBJ2-7, with TRBD2 matching 7 bases. The junction had 4 bases not matched to a gene; V was cut back by 1 base and J by 4 bases. The CDR3 has 14 residues. Germline CDR1 NSQYPW, CDR2 LRSPGD (reference sequence). The sequenced part of the CDR3 DNA is TGCACCTGCAGTGCAGTTGGGGGGTCGTATGAACAGTAC. This sequence encodes CTCSAVGGSYEQY. The full-length CDR3 reads as CTCSAVGGSYEQYF.

Notes on this clone: Genes and germline are mouse. The read terminates 1 residue ahead of where the CDR3 ends, so the germline J gene completes it. The gene calls are TRBV5 and TRBJ2-3; D uncertain. Trimming removed 0 bases from V and 1 base from J, with 8 bases in between. This CDR3 has 15 amino acids. The germline gives CDR1 LGHNA, CDR2 YNLKQL (reference sequence). The CDR3 loop reads CASSQDRRGAETLYF. The CDR3 DNA, read in part, is TGTGCCAGCAGCCAAGACAGGAGAGGTGCAGAAACGCTGTAT.

A word on this clone: Gene and germline names: mouse. Read sequence stops 1 residue before the CDR3 end, and the germline J gene provides the missing end. J is TRBJ1-4 and V is TRBV20; maybe TRBD1 (6 bases). V was pared by 3 bases and J by 0 bases, with 8 bases between. Germline assignment: CDR1 GFQATS and CDR2 STVNSAI. The CDR3 contains 14 residues. The part of the CDR3 DNA that was read is TGTGGTGCTAGAGGGACACTTTCCAACGAAAGATTATTT. It is translated as CGARGTLSNERLF. The full CDR3 protein reads CGARGTLSNERLFF.

About this clone: Any gene name here is a mouse gene name. The read is 1 residue too short to cover the CDR3 end, so that end is filled in from the germline J gene. The chain uses TRBV3 and TRBJ1-1; 10 bases fit TRBD1. The junction had 11 bases not matched to a gene; V was cut back by 6 bases and J by 4 bases. This CDR3 comprises 16 residues. CDR1 is SNHLY, CDR2 FYNGKV, per germline (reference sequence). The sequenced CDR3 bases are TGTGCCAGCAGTTCCGGGACAGGGGAGGGGGGCACAGAAGTCTTC. Amino acid sequence: CASSSGTGEGGTEVF. The entire CDR3 is CASSSGTGEGGTEVFF. The complete variable domain, with remaining parts taken from reference TRBV3 and TRBJ1-1, reads GPKVLQIPSHQIIDMGQMVTLNCDPVSNHLYFYWYKQILGQQMEFLVNFYNGKVMEKSKLFKDQFSVERPDGSYFTLKIQPTALEDSAVYFCASSSGTGEGGTEVFFGKGTRLTVV.

In its sample, this clone was seen a few times. Gene names refer to mouse genes. Coverage ceases 1 residue before the CDR3 finishes, and the germline J gene fills in the end. V and J are TRBV19 and TRBJ2-7, with TRBD1 matching 9 bases. The germline V gene encodes CDR1 FNHDT and CDR2 SITEND (reference sequence). CDR3 length: 15 residues. Trimming removed 0 bases from V and 4 bases from J; junction bases left unmatched: 5. The CDR3 sequence is CASSIAGTGSYEQYF. CDR3 bases read: TGTGCCAGCAGTATAGCTGGGACAGGGTCTTATGAACAGTAC.

As regards this clone: Germline and genes here are mouse. The missing CDR3 end, 1 residue past where the read stops, is filled in from the germline J gene. V is TRBV14 and J is TRBJ2-3, with 9 bases identical to TRBD1. V was clipped by 3 bases and J by 5 bases; unmatched bases: 7. CDR1 and CDR2 from the germline V gene are SGHDT and FRDEAV. This CDR3 has 15 residues. The CDR3 sequence: CASSSDRGDGETLYF. CDR3 bases read: TGTGCCAGCAGTTCGGACAGGGGAGACGGAGAAACGCTGTAT.

Only a few counts were recorded for this clone. Germline and genes: mouse. The CDR3 extends 1 residue past the end of the read, so its final part is completed from the germline J gene. The chain employs TRBV13-3 and TRBJ1-2; no reliable D call. This CDR3 has 14 residues. The germline gives CDR1 NNHDY, CDR2 SYVADS. The V end lost 0 bases, the J end lost 0 bases, and 6 bases lay between the germline ends. Here the CDR3 reads CASSDGPTNSDYTF. CDR3 DNA (partial): TGTGCCAGCAGTGATGGCCCAACAAACTCCGACTACACC.

Note on this clone: All gene names here are mouse names. Coverage ceases 1 residue before the CDR3 finishes, and the germline J gene fills in the end. The chain recombines TRBV1 with TRBJ1-2, with TRBD1 matching over 8 bases. The CDR3 totals 17 residues. Per the germline V gene, CDR1 is NSQYPW and CDR2 is LRSPGD (reference sequence). V shed 1 base and J 2 bases; nucleotides not matched to a gene: 9. CDR3 DNA (partial): TGCACCTGCAGTGCAGGCCTCTCCAGGGGGCAGAACTCCGACTACACC. It is translated as CTCSAGLSRGQNSDYT. The whole CDR3 region reads CTCSAGLSRGQNSDYTF.

For this clone: Mouse gene names and germline throughout. The read falls 1 residue short of the CDR3 end, and the missing part is taken from the germline J gene. V gene TRBV31 combines with J gene TRBJ1-5; D is possibly TRBD1 (5 bases). V lost 5 bases and J lost 2, with 7 bases in between. The CDR3 is 12 residues long. CDR1 GKSSPN and CDR2 SITVG come from the germline V gene. The part of the CDR3 DNA that was read is TGTGCCTGGGGGGGGTACAACCAGGCTCCGCTT. This sequence encodes CAWGGYNQAPL. The full CDR3 is CAWGGYNQAPLF.

Concerning this clone itself: Mouse gene names and germline throughout. The CDR3 end lies 1 residue beyond the end of the read and is filled in from the germline J gene. This rearrangement joins TRBV13-2 to TRBJ1-1; the D gene is possibly TRBD1 (6 bases). Germline V CDR1 and CDR2: NNHNN, SYGAGS (reference sequence). There are 14 residues in the CDR3. V was shortened by 3 bases and J by 5 bases, with 14 bases between the two germline ends. The CDR3 bases that were read are TGTGCCAGCGGTGCTTCCGGGACAATGACAGAAGTCTTC. Translation: CASGASGTMTEVF. The CDR3, in full, reads CASGASGTMTEVFF.

As concerns this clone: Gene names and germline match the mouse. The read ends 1 residue early relative to the CDR3; the germline J gene fills the gap. The chain is built from TRBV20 and TRBJ1-2; possible D gene TRBD1, 5 bases. The CDR3 is 13 residues long. V lost 1 base to trimming and J lost 5 bases, with 11 bases between them. Germline V gene lookup returns CDR1 GFQATS and CDR2 STVNSAI. CDR3 bases read: TGTGGTGCTAGGGGAGGAAAGGGGTCCGACTACACC. The encoded protein is CGARGGKGSDYT. In full, the CDR3 reads CGARGGKGSDYTF.

As regards this clone: Gene and germline names: mouse. The read finishes 1 residue shy of the CDR3 end, and the germline J gene is used to complete it. J is TRBJ2-4 and V is TRBV20; D is unclear. Between the trimmed V and J ends, which lost 1 base and 1 base, there was a span of 3 bases. The CDR3 extends over 12 amino acids. Per the germline V gene, CDR1 is GFQATS and CDR2 is STVNSAI. CDR3 region: CGARGGQNTLYF. CDR3 DNA, as far as it was read: TGTGGTGCTAGGGGAGGTCAAAACACCTTGTAC.

To note about this clone: Genes and germline come from the mouse. From the germline J gene comes the end of the CDR3, since the read stops 1 residue before it. The genes are TRBV13-2 and TRBJ2-5, with TRBD1 as a possible D gene (6 bases). The germline V and J ends were trimmed by 4 bases and 5 bases, with 11 bases remaining between them. The CDR3 is made up of 13 amino acids. The germline V gene has CDR1 NNHNN and CDR2 SYGAGS (reference sequence). This CDR3 reads CASGSQGPDTQYF. The CDR3 bases that were read are TGTGCCAGCGGTTCTCAGGGGCCAGACACCCAGTAC.

In the case of this clone: Germline and genes here are mouse. The CDR3 end is not reached by the read, which stops 1 residue before it; the germline J gene fills it in. V is TRBV4 and J is TRBJ2-5; the match to TRBD2 covers 7 bases. Germline loops: CDR1 LGHDT, CDR2 YNNKQL (reference sequence). V shed 3 bases, J shed 3 bases, and the junction held 6 bases outside the gene matches. The CDR3 sequence is 15 residues long. The CDR3 sequence is CASSYPRGGQDTQYF. The covered CDR3 bases are TGTGCCAGCAGCTACCCCCGGGGGGGACAAGACACCCAGTAC.

About this clone itself: Gene names denote mouse genes. The DNA ends 1 residue before the CDR3 does, and the rest of the CDR3 is filled in from the germline J gene. In the same sample, other DNA sequences code for this CDR3. The chain employs TRBV13-2 and TRBJ2-5, with D tentatively TRBD2 (6 bases). The CDR3 length is 14 residues. V was shortened by 0 bases and J by 3 bases, with 8 bases between the two germline ends. From germline, CDR1 is NNHNN and CDR2 SYGAGS (reference sequence). The covered CDR3 bases are TGTGCCAGCGGTGATGCGCTGGGGCAAGACACCCAGTAC. It yields the protein CASGDALGQDTQY. The CDR3 reads in full as CASGDALGQDTQYF.